This TCR beta chain was found in a study of T-cell memory formation after mild COVID-19. Overall study results and limits: Mostly located in CM and EM were contracting CD4+ clones, with contracting CD8+ clones located in EMRA. Cross-reactive memory seemingly joined, as some responding clones were found in pre-infection memory.

CDR1 is DFQATT and CDR2 is SNEGSKA in the germline V gene (reference sequence). The length of the CDR3 is 14 residues. The V segment lost 1 base and the J segment 6 bases; nucleotides outside the gene matches: 5. As for this clonotype: Its antigen is undetermined.

TCRdb reprocessed the 5' RACE reads with MiXCR, giving one entry per CDR3 protein. The table includes about 560,000 distinct CDR3 sequences, roughly 22% detected once. The V call is TRBV20-1, the J call TRBJ2-2; TRBD2 agrees at 7 bases. The receptor comes from an adult woman who had mild COVID-19 (a few samples of this study predate the infection). Cell type and time point are not known. Sequenced material: PBMCs or a T cell subset sorted from them (not recorded which). The CDR3 sequence: CSARVYRGAGELFF. The CDR3 DNA reads as TGCAGTGCTAGAGTTTACCGGGGGGCCGGGGAGCTGTTTTTT.